These 27 T cell receptor beta chains originate from one sample sequenced in a study of control samples from healthy donors and cancer patients (dated by TCRdb to about 2020). Receptor libraries were prepared by the immunoSEQ multiplex PCR assay. Sourced from immuneACCESS, this table was stored by TCRdb with only in-frame sequences that have V and J called. A share of the clones is absent; for the studies checked, an unresolved V gene accounts for under half, and the remainder has no known explanation. The sample data list tens of thousands of clones, and about 93% of these were observed just once. The ten largest clones capture around 4.2% of the sample. The source material was blood. Receptors originate from a man in his thirties or forties in good health.

The rearrangement links TRBV24-1 to TRBJ1-1; D may be TRBD1 (5 bases). Per germline, CDR1 KGHDR and CDR2 SFDVKD. Trimming stripped 7 bases from V and 0 bases from J, with 14 bases between. The CDR3 extends over 15 amino acids. CDR3 sequence reads: CATSPDGGLNTEAFF. The CDR3 bases are TGTGCCACCAGCCCCGACGGGGGGTTGAACACTGAAGCTTTCTTT.

The chain is built from TRBV7-8 and TRBJ1-3; no definite D call. The CDR3 runs to 14 residues. CDR1 SGHVS and CDR2 FQNEAQ come from the germline V gene. Deletions cut 5 bases from V and 4 bases from J, with 12 bases between. CDR3 region: CASSRVRPGNTIYF. In nucleotides, the CDR3 is TGTGCCAGCAGCCGTGTCAGGCCGGGAAACACCATATATTTT.

The CDR3 here is CASSPTGNSGNTIYF. The CDR3, as DNA: TGTGCCAGCAGCCCAACGGGGAACTCTGGAAACACCATATATTTT. This chain connects TRBV7-8 to TRBJ1-3; D remains unclear. Germline CDR1 reads SGHVS; CDR2 reads FQNEAQ. CDR3 length equals 15 residues. V dropped 5 bases and J dropped 0 bases, with 11 bases sitting between them.

This chain connects TRBV5-1 to TRBJ1-1; tentatively, D is TRBD1 (5 bases). The germline V gene has CDR1 SGHRS and CDR2 YFSETQ. Trimming took off 4 bases at V and 3 bases at J, with 19 bases between the two ends. The CDR3 sequence is 16 residues long. The CDR3 region is CASSPQGRGGDTEAFF. In DNA form, the CDR3 reads TGCGCCAGCAGCCCGCAAGGTCGGGGGGGGGACACTGAAGCTTTCTTT.

The chain carries TRBV25-1 and TRBJ1-3, with D hard to call. This CDR3 spans 17 amino acids. V was cut by 4 bases and J by 0 bases, with 16 bases left in between. Germline CDR1 is MGHDK and CDR2 is SYGVNS. The CDR3 nucleotides read TGTGCCAGCAGTGCCGACCGTGTTTCAATCTCTGGAAACACCATATATTTT. Its protein is CASSADRVSISGNTIYF. Together with reference TRBV25-1 and TRBJ1-3, the CDR3 gives the full variable domain: EADIYQTPRYLVIGTGKKITLECSQTMGHDKMYWYQQDPGMELHLIHYSYGVNSTEKGDLSSESTVSRIRTEHFPLTLESARPSHTSQYLCASSADRVSISGNTIYFGEGSWLTVV.

The chain combines TRBV6-4 with TRBJ2-3, with 7 positions matching TRBD2. Losses at the gene ends were 2 bases for V and 4 bases for J; bases not matched to a gene: 0. The germline gives CDR1 MRHNA, CDR2 SNTAGT. The CDR3 totals 13 residues. The CDR3 DNA follows: TGTGCCAGCAGTGACGGGGGGGCAGATACGCAGTATTTT. Its protein is CASSDGGADTQYF.

By proportion, this clone is medium-sized. The rearrangement links TRBV4-2 to TRBJ1-4; 10 bases are a match to TRBD1. The CDR3 contains 20 residues. The junction had 13 bases not matched to a gene; V was cut back by 2 bases and J by 1 base. Germline CDR1 is LGHNA and CDR2 is YNFKEQ. CDR3 residues: CASSQPGGTGAAGTNEKLFF. Here the CDR3 DNA reads TGTGCCAGCAGCCAACCTGGGGGGACAGGGGCTGCCGGAACTAATGAAAAACTGTTTTTT.

The rearrangement joins TRBV5-1 to TRBJ2-7, with D tentatively TRBD1 (6 bases). This CDR3 is built from 13 residues. V lost 1 base to trimming and J lost 3 bases, with 8 bases between them. Germline CDR1 reads SGHRS; CDR2 reads YFSETQ. The CDR3 protein is CASSLPGVYEQYF. The CDR3 DNA is TGCGCCAGCAGCTTGCCAGGGGTCTACGAGCAGTACTTC. Drawing the rest from reference TRBV5-1 and TRBJ2-7, the complete variable domain is KAGVTQTPRYLIKTRGQQVTLSCSPISGHRSVSWYQQTPGQGLQFLFEYFSETQRNKGNFPGRFSGRQFSNSRSEMNVSTLELGDSALYLCASSLPGVYEQYFGPGTRLTVT.

J is TRBJ2-7 and V is TRBV4-2; D not certain. The V end was cut by 1 base, the J end by 2 bases, with 12 bases between. Per germline, CDR1 LGHNA and CDR2 YNFKEQ. This CDR3 comprises 15 residues. CDR3 DNA: TGTGCCAGCAGCCAAGGGGCAGGTGGACCCTACGAGCAGTACTTC. It codes for CASSQGAGGPYEQYF.

This sequence joins TRBV19 and TRBJ1-5; 10 bases are a match to TRBD1. Germline CDR1 is LNHDA and CDR2 is SQIVND (reference sequence). The V gene end was trimmed by 8 bases and the J gene end by 6 bases; junction bases not matched to a gene: 13. The CDR3 spans 16 residues. Written as DNA, the CDR3 is TGTGCCAGTGTGACAGGGGGCGCCTTGGGAGGTCAGCCCCAGCATTTT. Amino acid sequence: CASVTGGALGGQPQHF.

The chain joins TRBV30 to TRBJ2-1; no firm D call. CDR1 is GTSNPN and CDR2 is SVGIG in the germline V gene (reference sequence). This CDR3 is 11 amino acids long. Trimming removed 0 bases from V and 9 bases from J, with 6 bases in between. CDR3 amino acids: CAWSVLGEQFF. The CDR3 nucleotides read TGTGCCTGGAGTGTCCTAGGTGAGCAGTTCTTC.

This clone was recorded only once. J is TRBJ1-5 and V is TRBV6-5; TRBD1 matches 8 bases. The V gene end was trimmed by 4 bases and the J gene end by 7 bases; junction bases not matched to a gene: 6. CDR1 is MNHEY and CDR2 is SVGAGI in the germline V gene. The CDR3 consists of 14 residues. The CDR3 is CASSSTGVRQPQHF. The CDR3 DNA is TGTGCCAGCAGTTCGACAGGGGTTAGACAGCCCCAGCATTTT.

CDR3 amino acids: CASSWRGDNEQFF. The CDR3 DNA reads as TGTGCCAGCAGCTGGAGAGGGGACAATGAGCAGTTCTTC. The J gene is TRBJ2-1, the V gene TRBV7-9; either TRBD1 or TRBD2 may fit D (5 bases each). The CDR3 length is 13 residues. V lost 4 bases and J lost 5, with 9 bases in between. Germline values: CDR1 SEHNR, CDR2 FQNEAQ (reference sequence). The whole variable domain, filled in from reference TRBV7-9 and TRBJ2-1, reads DTGVSQNPRHKITKRGQNVTFRCDPISEHNRLYWYRQTLGQGPEFLTYFQNEAQLEKSRLLSDRFSAERPKGSFSTLEIQRTEQGDSAMYLCASSWRGDNEQFFGPGTRLTVL.

J is TRBJ2-2 and V is TRBV3-1 (or the pseudogene TRBV3-2); 9 bases agree with TRBD2. This CDR3 spans 14 amino acids. The germline V gene has CDR1 LGHDT and CDR2 YNNKEL (reference sequence). Germline trimming cut 4 bases from V and 4 bases from J; bases unmatched to any gene: 1. The CDR3 protein is CASSRSGGTGELFF. CDR3 nucleotide sequence: TGTGCCAGCAGCCGTAGCGGGGGCACCGGGGAGCTGTTTTTT.

The rearrangement links TRBV5-6 to TRBJ2-1; no clear D gene. V lost 0 bases and J lost 1, with 8 bases in between. CDR1 is SGHDT and CDR2 is YYEEEE in the germline V gene. CDR3 length: 15 residues. CDR3 DNA: TGTGCCAGCAGCTTGGGGCCCGGGTCCTACAATGAGCAGTTCTTC. It encodes CASSLGPGSYNEQFF.

The chain carries TRBV4-3 and TRBJ1-1; D unclear. The CDR3 length is 15 residues. V lost 0 bases to trimming and J lost 0 bases, with 8 bases between them. Germline assignment: CDR1 LGHNA and CDR2 YSLEER. The CDR3 coding sequence is TGCGCCAGCAGCCAAGACCGGCTCGTGAACACTGAAGCTTTCTTT. Translating gives CASSQDRLVNTEAFF.

V is TRBV5-1 and J is TRBJ2-3; no firm D call. The CDR3 sequence is 11 residues long. V was clipped by 0 bases and J by 5 bases, with 1 base between them. In germline, CDR1 is SGHRS, CDR2 YFSETQ. The CDR3, as DNA: TGCGCCAGCAGCTTGGGAGATACGCAGTATTTT. This translates into CASSLGDTQYF.

This clone was detected only once. The J gene is TRBJ1-6, the V gene TRBV6-5; 7 bases line up with TRBD1. Germline assignment: CDR1 MNHEY and CDR2 SVGAGI. This CDR3 comprises 13 residues. V trimming: 11 bases; J trimming: 7 bases; junction bases outside the gene matches: 8. The CDR3 nucleotides read TGTGCCGCGACAGGGAAAGAGAATTCACCCCTCCACTTT. Protein: CAATGKENSPLHF.

This chain joins TRBV30 and TRBJ1-5; tentatively, D is TRBD1 (5 bases). CDR1 and CDR2 (germline): GTSNPN, SVGIG (reference sequence). The CDR3 spans 13 residues. Deletions cut 4 bases from V and 4 bases from J, with 11 bases between. CDR3 DNA sequence: TGTGCCTGGACTCCCGGGGGTAATCAGCCCCAGCATTTT. Protein product: CAWTPGGNQPQHF.

The chain is built from TRBV7-2 and TRBJ2-7, with a tentative D call TRBD2 (6 bases). The ends were cut back, 6 bases at V and 6 bases at J, with 18 bases in the middle. This CDR3 has 14 amino acids. Germline CDR1 SGHTA, CDR2 FQGNSA. CDR3 DNA: TGTGCCAGCAGTTCGGGGATACTAGCCCTCGAGCAGTACTTC. This translates into CASSSGILALEQYF.

This clone showed up just once. CDR3 coding DNA: TGTGCCAGCAGGGAGCTGGGAAACTATGGCTACACCTTC. Translating it yields CASRELGNYGYTF. This chain joins TRBV27 and TRBJ1-2, with D unresolved. Per the germline V gene, CDR1 is MNHEY and CDR2 is SMNVEV (reference sequence). Trimming left V 6 bases short and J 2 bases short, with 10 bases between. The CDR3 sequence is 13 residues long.

The chain uses TRBV29-1 and TRBJ1-5; 9 positions agree with TRBD1. This CDR3 has 13 amino acids. Trimming removed 7 bases from V and 6 bases from J; junction bases left unmatched: 7. Germline values: CDR1 SQVTM, CDR2 ANQGSEA. The CDR3 DNA sequence: TGCAGCGCCAGGGACAGGGAGAGTCAGCCCCAGCATTTT. As protein: CSARDRESQPQHF. Supplemented by reference TRBV29-1 and TRBJ1-5, the full variable domain reads SAVISQKPSRDICQRGTSLTIQCQVDSQVTMMFWYRQQPGQSLTLIATANQGSEATYESGFVIDKFPISRPNLTFSTLTVSNMSPEDSSIYLCSARDRESQPQHFGDGTRLSIL.

The chain has TRBV5-1 and TRBJ1-2; no clear D gene. The CDR3 spans 13 residues. CDR1 is SGHRS and CDR2 is YFSETQ in the germline V gene. The V end was cut by 5 bases, the J end by 0 bases, with 8 bases between. The CDR3 here is CASSMEANYGYTF. CDR3 DNA: TGCGCCAGCAGTATGGAAGCTAACTATGGCTACACCTTC.

The chain links TRBV11-2 to TRBJ1-3; 7 bases are shared with TRBD1. Looked up from germline, CDR1 is SGHAT and CDR2 is FQNNGV. This CDR3 has 14 residues. V was clipped by 6 bases and J by 2 bases; unmatched bases: 4. CDR3 DNA sequence: TGTGCCAGCAGTCAGCAGGGGGCTGGAAACACCATATATTTT. This gives the protein CASSQQGAGNTIYF.

The chain couples TRBV5-6 to TRBJ1-2, with D unclear. Germline V CDR1 and CDR2: SGHDT, YYEEEE. V shed 1 base and J shed 8 bases, with 9 bases lying between them. The CDR3 runs 12 residues. The CDR3 loop is CASSLQALGYTF. The CDR3 DNA follows: TGTGCCAGCAGCTTGCAGGCCCTGGGCTACACCTTC.

This clone was seen only once. The chain carries TRBV10-2 and TRBJ1-5; 8 bases align to TRBD1. The CDR3 runs 13 residues. Germline-derived CDR1 and CDR2 are WSHSY and SAAADI. V shed 6 bases and J 4 bases; nucleotides not matched to a gene: 2. CDR3 loop: CASRTGGNQPQHF. DNA of the CDR3: TGCGCCAGCAGAACAGGGGGAAATCAGCCCCAGCATTTT.

The chain links TRBV20-1 to TRBJ2-1; no clear D gene. Trimming stripped 0 bases from V and 12 bases from J, with 9 bases between. CDR3 size: 11 residues. Germline V gene sequence: CDR1 DFQATT, CDR2 SNEGSKA (reference sequence). The CDR3 nucleotides read TGCAGTGCTAGAGATCGATTAACGCAGTTCTTC. As protein: CSARDRLTQFF.